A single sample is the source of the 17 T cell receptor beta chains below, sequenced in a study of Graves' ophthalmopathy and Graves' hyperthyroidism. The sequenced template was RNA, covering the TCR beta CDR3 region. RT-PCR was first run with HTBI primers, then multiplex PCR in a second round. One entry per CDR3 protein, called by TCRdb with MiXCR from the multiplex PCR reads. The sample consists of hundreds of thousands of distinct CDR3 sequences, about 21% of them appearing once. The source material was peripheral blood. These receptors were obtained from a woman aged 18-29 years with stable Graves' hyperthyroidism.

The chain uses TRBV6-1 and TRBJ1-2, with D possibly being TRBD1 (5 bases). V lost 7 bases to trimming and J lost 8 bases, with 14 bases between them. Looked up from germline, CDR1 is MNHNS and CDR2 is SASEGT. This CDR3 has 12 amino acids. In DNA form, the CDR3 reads TGTGCCAGCAAATGGGGGTCGGAAGGCTACACCTTC. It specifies CASKWGSEGYTF.

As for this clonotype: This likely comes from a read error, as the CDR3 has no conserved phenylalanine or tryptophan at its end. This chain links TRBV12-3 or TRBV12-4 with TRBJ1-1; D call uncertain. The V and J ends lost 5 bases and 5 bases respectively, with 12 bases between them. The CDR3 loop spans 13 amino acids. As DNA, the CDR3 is TGTGCCAGCAGTCCCGGGAAAAGGACTGAAGCTTTCTAT. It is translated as CASSPGKRTEAFY.

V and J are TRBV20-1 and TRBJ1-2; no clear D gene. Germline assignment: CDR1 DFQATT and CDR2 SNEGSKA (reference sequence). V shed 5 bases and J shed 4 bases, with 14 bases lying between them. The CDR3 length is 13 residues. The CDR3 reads CSAVPPGSYGYTF. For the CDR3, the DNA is TGCAGTGCTGTACCTCCGGGTTCCTATGGCTACACCTTC.

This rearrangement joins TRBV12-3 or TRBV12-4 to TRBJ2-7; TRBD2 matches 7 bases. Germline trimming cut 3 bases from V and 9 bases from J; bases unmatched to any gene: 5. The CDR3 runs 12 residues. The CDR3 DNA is TGTGCCAGCAGTTTTGAGCGGGAAGGGCAGTACTTC. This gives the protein CASSFEREGQYF.

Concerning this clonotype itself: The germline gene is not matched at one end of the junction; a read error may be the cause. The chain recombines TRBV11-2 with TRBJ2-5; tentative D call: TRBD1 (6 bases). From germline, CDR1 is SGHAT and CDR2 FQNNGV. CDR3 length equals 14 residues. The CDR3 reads CASSRGQNGETKYF. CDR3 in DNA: TGTGCCAGCAGCCGTGGACAGAACGGCGAGACCAAGTACTTC.

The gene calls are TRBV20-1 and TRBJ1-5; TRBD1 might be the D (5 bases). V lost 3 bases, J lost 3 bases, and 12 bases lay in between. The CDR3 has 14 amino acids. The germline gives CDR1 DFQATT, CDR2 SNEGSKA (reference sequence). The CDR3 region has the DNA TGCAGTGCTAGGCGCAGGGATGCCAATCAGCCCCAGCATTTT. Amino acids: CSARRRDANQPQHF.

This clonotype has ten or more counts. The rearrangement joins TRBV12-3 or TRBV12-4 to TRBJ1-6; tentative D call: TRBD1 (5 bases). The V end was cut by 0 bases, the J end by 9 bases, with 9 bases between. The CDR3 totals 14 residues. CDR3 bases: TGTGCCAGCAGTTTAGCGGGGGAGGCTTCACCCCTCCACTTT. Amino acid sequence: CASSLAGEASPLHF.

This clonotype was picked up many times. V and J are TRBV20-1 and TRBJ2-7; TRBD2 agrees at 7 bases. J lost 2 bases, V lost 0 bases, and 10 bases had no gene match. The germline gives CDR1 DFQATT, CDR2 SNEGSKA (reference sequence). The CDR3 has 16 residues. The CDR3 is CSARDDDWTRTYEQYF. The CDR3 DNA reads TGCAGTGCTAGAGATGACGATTGGACTAGAACCTACGAGCAGTACTTC.

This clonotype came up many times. DNA for the CDR3: TGTGCCAGCAGTACACCAGGAGGGGACACCATATATTTT. Translation: CASSTPGGDTIYF. V gene TRBV6-1 combines with J gene TRBJ1-3; possibly TRBD1 for D (5 bases). Germline CDR1 MNHNS, CDR2 SASEGT. With 5 bases removed from V and 8 bases from J, the gap between germline ends came to 13 bases. This CDR3 contains 13 residues.

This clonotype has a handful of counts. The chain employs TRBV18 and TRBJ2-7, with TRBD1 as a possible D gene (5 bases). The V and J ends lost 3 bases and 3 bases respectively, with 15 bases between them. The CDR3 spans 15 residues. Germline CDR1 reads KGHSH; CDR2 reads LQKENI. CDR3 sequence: CASSPRTRQGYEQYF. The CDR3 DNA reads TGTGCCAGCTCACCGCGGACACGGCAAGGCTACGAGCAGTACTTC.

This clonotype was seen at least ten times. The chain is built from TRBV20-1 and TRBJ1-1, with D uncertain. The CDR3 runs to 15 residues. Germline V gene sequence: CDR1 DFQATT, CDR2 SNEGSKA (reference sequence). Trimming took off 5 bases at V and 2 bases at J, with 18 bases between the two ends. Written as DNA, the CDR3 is TGCAGTGCTGGCCCCTCGGGAGGTAAAAACACTGAAGCTTTCTTT. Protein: CSAGPSGGKNTEAFF.

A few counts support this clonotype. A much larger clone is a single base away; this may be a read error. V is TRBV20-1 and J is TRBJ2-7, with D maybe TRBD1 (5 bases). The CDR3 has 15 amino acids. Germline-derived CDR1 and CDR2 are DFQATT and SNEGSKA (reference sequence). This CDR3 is CSATPRGQGLHEQCF. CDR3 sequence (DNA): TGCAGTGCGACCCCTCGAGGACAAGGCTTACACGAGCAGTGCTTC.

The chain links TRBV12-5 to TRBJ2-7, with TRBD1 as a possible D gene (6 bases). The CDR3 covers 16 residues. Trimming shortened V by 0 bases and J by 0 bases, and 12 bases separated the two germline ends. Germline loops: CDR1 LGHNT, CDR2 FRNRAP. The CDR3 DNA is TGTGCTAGTGGTTTGGTAGGGGGATCCCGCTCCTACGAGCAGTACTTC. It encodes CASGLVGGSRSYEQYF.

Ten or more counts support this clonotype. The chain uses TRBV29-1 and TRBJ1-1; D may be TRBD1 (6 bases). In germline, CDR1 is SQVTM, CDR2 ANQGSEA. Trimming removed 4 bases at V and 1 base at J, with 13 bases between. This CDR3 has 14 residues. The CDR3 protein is CSVGVGAWNTEAFF. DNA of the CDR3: TGCAGCGTTGGTGTGGGGGCCTGGAACACTGAAGCTTTCTTT.

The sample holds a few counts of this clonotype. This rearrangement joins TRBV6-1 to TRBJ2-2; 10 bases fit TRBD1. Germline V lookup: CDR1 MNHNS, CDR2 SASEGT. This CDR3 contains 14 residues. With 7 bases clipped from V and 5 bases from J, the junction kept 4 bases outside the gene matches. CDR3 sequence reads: CASTGQGETGELFF. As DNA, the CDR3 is TGTGCCAGCACCGGACAGGGGGAGACCGGGGAGCTGTTTTTT.

CDR3 sequence: CASIKQGSNPGELFF. The CDR3 DNA sequence: TGTGCCAGCATTAAGCAGGGATCAAATCCCGGGGAGCTGTTTTTT. The V and J genes are TRBV2 and TRBJ2-2, with D tentatively TRBD1 (5 bases). Germline V gene sequence: CDR1 SNHLY, CDR2 FYNNEI. The CDR3 is made up of 15 amino acids. The V and J ends lost 7 bases and 6 bases respectively, with 18 bases between them.

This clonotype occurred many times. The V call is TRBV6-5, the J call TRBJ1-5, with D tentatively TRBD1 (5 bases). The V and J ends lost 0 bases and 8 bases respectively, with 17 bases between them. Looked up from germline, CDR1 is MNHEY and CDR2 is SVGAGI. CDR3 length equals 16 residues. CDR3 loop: CASSYSPGEGTEPQHF. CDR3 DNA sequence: TGTGCCAGCAGTTACTCGCCCGGGGAGGGGACGGAGCCCCAGCATTTT.